This is a list of T cell receptor beta chains from one sample in a study of cytomegalovirus exposure and HLA in healthy donors. TCRdb's copy holds only in-frame clones and misses some; the assay was immunoSEQ multiplex PCR. The sample holds around 95,000 clones, just under 80% seen once. What was sequenced was PBMCs. The source is a woman aged 35 to 49 in good health and CMV-seropositive. The CDR3 runs from the conserved cysteine through the conserved F or W. D genes are given only for firm matches. Expanded clones are given a class, and other clones once, few, many or no size at all.

D gene	clone size	V gene	J gene	CDR3 protein	CDR3 DNA
TRBD2	.	TRBV6-5	TRBJ2-5	CASRTGTKETQYF	TGTGCCAGCAGGACCGGGACTAAAGAGACCCAGTACTTC
TRBD2	.	TRBV10-3	TRBJ2-1	CAISGLAGENEQFF	TGTGCCATCAGTGGACTAGCGGGAGAAAATGAGCAGTTCTTC
.	.	TRBV7-3	TRBJ2-2	CASSLNMGSTGNTGELFF	TGTGCCAGCAGCTTAAACATGGGAAGCACAGGGAACACCGGGGAGCTGTTTTTT
TRBD1	.	TRBV5-1	TRBJ2-5	CASSDGQAETQYF	TGCGCCAGCAGCGATGGACAGGCAGAGACCCAGTACTTC
TRBD1	.	TRBV10-3	TRBJ1-2	CAISDLGWDRGIAYTF	TGTGCCATCAGTGATCTTGGTTGGGACAGGGGTATAGCCTACACCTTC
TRBD1	.	TRBV28	TRBJ1-2	CASSKQTGDGYTF	TGTGCCAGCAGTAAACAGACAGGGGATGGCTACACCTTC
TRBD1	.	TRBV28	TRBJ1-3	CASIGQGSGNTIYF	TGTGCCAGCATTGGACAGGGGAGTGGAAACACCATATATTTT
TRBD1	.	TRBV12-5	TRBJ2-5	CASGDTGVDETQYF	TGTGCTAGTGGTGACACAGGGGTTGATGAGACCCAGTACTTC
.	.	TRBV7-2	TRBJ2-7	CASSIDGGEQYF	TGTGCCAGCAGCATCGACGGGGGCGAGCAGTACTTC
TRBD2	.	TRBV2	TRBJ2-1	CASKGTSVDEQFF	TGTGCCAGCAAGGGGACTAGCGTCGATGAGCAGTTCTTC
TRBD2	.	TRBV27	TRBJ2-5	CASSPTTSGSRRDKETQYF	TGTGCCAGCAGTCCGACGACTAGCGGGAGTCGAAGGGATAAAGAGACCCAGTACTTC
TRBD2	.	TRBV5-1	TRBJ2-1	CASSLSSGRATGEQFF	TGCGCCAGCAGCTTGTCTAGCGGGAGGGCCACGGGTGAGCAGTTCTTC
.	.	TRBV6-5	TRBJ1-3	CASSQDGGYTIYF	TGTGCCAGCAGTCAGGACGGAGGTTACACCATATATTTT
TRBD1	.	TRBV11-3	TRBJ1-3	CASCQGAGNTIYF	TGTGCCAGCTGCCAGGGGGCTGGAAACACCATATATTTT
.	.	TRBV29-1	TRBJ2-1	CSVEDNRNSYNEQFF	TGCAGCGTTGAAGACAACAGAAACTCCTACAATGAGCAGTTCTTC
TRBD1	.	TRBV6-1	TRBJ2-5	CASTVTGSETQYF	TGTGCCAGCACTGTGACAGGGTCGGAGACCCAGTACTTC
.	few	TRBV4-2	TRBJ2-5	CASSQDGQREETQYF	TGTGCCAGCAGCCAAGATGGGCAAAGGGAGGAGACCCAGTACTTC
.	.	TRBV7-8	TRBJ1-3	CASSSTGNTIYF	TGTGCCAGCAGTAGCACTGGAAACACCATATATTTT
.	.	TRBV10-3	TRBJ1-2	CAISERTESYGYTF	TGTGCCATCAGTGAAAGGACAGAGTCTTATGGCTACACCTTC
.	.	TRBV27	TRBJ2-7	CASSLYGVYSYEQYF	TGTGCCAGCAGTTTATACGGGGTGTATTCCTACGAGCAGTACTTC
TRBD1	.	TRBV29-1	TRBJ1-3	CSVGTGEGNTIYF	TGCAGCGTGGGGACAGGGGAAGGAAACACCATATATTTT
.	.	TRBV11-2	TRBJ2-7	CASSYYIQQGGPDSYEQYF	TGTGCCAGCAGCTACTATATACAGCAAGGGGGACCGGACTCCTACGAGCAGTACTTC
.	.	TRBV29-1	TRBJ2-2	CSVEKNSNTGELFF	TGCAGCGTTGAAAAGAACAGCAACACCGGGGAGCTGTTTTTT
.	.	TRBV2	TRBJ1-4	CASKYRANNEKLFF	TGTGCCAGCAAATACAGAGCAAATAATGAAAAACTGTTTTTT
TRBD1	.	TRBV14	TRBJ1-6	CASSQRRQGDSPLHF	TGTGCCAGCAGCCAAAGGAGACAGGGTGACTCACCCCTCCACTTT
TRBD1	.	TRBV4-1	TRBJ1-6	CASSHPPGQGNSPLHF	TGCGCCAGCAGCCACCCCCCCGGACAGGGGAATTCACCCCTCCACTTT
.	.	TRBV30	TRBJ2-1	CARSSRVSTYNEQFF	TGTGCCCGGAGCTCCAGGGTCAGTACCTACAATGAGCAGTTCTTC
.	.	TRBV6-6	TRBJ2-3	CASSYSRPSTDTQYF	TGTGCCAGCAGTTACTCCCGTCCTAGCACAGATACGCAGTATTTT
TRBD2	.	TRBV19	TRBJ2-1	CASSPPTSGSRHEQFF	TGTGCCAGTAGCCCTCCAACTAGCGGGAGTCGACATGAGCAGTTCTTC
TRBD2	.	TRBV28	TRBJ2-7	CASSGTSGTRTYEQYF	TGTGCCAGCAGTGGGACTAGCGGGACCAGAACCTACGAGCAGTACTTC
.	.	TRBV27	TRBJ1-2	CASSLYVGDSHYGYTF	TGTGCCAGCAGTCTTTACGTCGGCGACAGCCACTATGGCTACACCTTC
TRBD2	.	TRBV10-3	TRBJ2-7	CAISVTGTLSGGQYF	TGTGCCATCAGTGTAACCGGGACTCTCTCGGGGGGGCAGTACTTC
.	.	TRBV15	TRBJ2-6	CATSKGESGANVLTF	TGTGCCACCAGCAAGGGGGAGTCCGGGGCCAACGTCCTGACTTTC
.	.	TRBV18	TRBJ1-1	CASSPMEGRQTEAFF	TGTGCCAGCTCACCAATGGAGGGACGTCAAACTGAAGCTTTCTTT
.	.	TRBV19	TRBJ2-5	CASPTIEGRQETQYF	TGTGCCAGTCCCACGATTGAGGGCCGACAAGAGACCCAGTACTTC
TRBD2	.	TRBV5-1	TRBJ2-7	CASSLEASGRGFEQYF	TGCGCCAGCAGCTTGGAGGCTAGCGGGAGGGGCTTCGAGCAGTACTTC
TRBD2	few	TRBV5-1	TRBJ2-1	CASSLKASGDNEQFF	TGCGCCAGCAGCTTGAAGGCTAGCGGGGACAATGAGCAGTTCTTC